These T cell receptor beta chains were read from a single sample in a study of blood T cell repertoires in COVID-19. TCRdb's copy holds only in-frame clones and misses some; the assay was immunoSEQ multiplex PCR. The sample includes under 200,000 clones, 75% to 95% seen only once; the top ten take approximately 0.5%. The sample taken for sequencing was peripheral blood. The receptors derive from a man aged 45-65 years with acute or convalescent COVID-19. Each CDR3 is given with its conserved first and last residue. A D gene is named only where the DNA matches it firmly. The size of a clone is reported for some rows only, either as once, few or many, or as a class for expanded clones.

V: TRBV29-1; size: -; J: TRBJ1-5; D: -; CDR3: CSVDTGGNQPQHF; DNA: TGCAGCGTTGACACAGGAGGCAATCAGCCCCAGCATTTT
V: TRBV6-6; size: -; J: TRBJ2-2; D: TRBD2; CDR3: CASSRTGLAGRWTGELFF; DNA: TGTGCCAGCAGTCGAACGGGACTAGCGGGAAGATGGACCGGGGAGCTGTTTTTT
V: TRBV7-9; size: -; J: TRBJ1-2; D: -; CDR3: CASSQEGLNYGYTF; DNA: TGTGCCAGCAGCCAGGAGGGACTAAACTATGGCTACACCTTC
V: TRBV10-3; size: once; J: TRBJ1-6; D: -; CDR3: CAISDVLRGQGNSPLHF; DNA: TGTGCCATCAGTGACGTGTTGCGAGGCCAGGGTAATTCACCCCTCCACTTT
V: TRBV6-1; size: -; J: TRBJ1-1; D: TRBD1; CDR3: CASSERGQAFF; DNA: TGTGCCAGCAGTGAAAGGGGGCAGGCTTTCTTT
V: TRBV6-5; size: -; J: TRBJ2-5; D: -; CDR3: CASSYSTGRWETQYF; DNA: TGTGCCAGCAGTTACTCGACAGGCCGGTGGGAGACCCAGTACTTC
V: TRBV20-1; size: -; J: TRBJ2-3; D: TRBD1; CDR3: CSALDRGTQYF; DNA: TGCAGTGCTTTGGACAGGGGGACGCAGTATTTT
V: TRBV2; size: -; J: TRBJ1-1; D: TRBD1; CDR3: CASAQGAPGNTEAFF; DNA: TGTGCCAGCGCCCAGGGGGCGCCGGGCAACACTGAAGCTTTCTTT
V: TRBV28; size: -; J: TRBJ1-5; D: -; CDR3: CASSLFADYSNQPQHF; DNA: TGTGCCAGCAGTTTATTCGCAGACTATAGCAATCAGCCCCAGCATTTT
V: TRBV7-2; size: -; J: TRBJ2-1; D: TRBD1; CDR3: CASSHRGANYNEQFF; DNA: TGTGCCAGCAGTCACAGGGGGGCTAACTACAATGAGCAGTTCTTC
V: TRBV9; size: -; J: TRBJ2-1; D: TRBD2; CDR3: CASSAGLDNNEQFF; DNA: TGTGCCAGCAGCGCCGGACTAGACAACAATGAGCAGTTCTTC
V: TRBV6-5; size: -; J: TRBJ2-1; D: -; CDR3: CASTPGISDEQFF; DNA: TGTGCCAGCACCCCGGGAATTAGCGATGAGCAGTTCTTC
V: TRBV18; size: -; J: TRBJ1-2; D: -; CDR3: CASSPLGQTNYGYTF; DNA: TGTGCCAGCTCACCACTCGGACAGACAAACTATGGCTACACCTTC
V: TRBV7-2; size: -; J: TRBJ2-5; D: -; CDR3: CASSLSFSAQETQYF; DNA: TGTGCCAGCAGCTTAAGCTTTAGCGCCCAAGAGACCCAGTACTTC
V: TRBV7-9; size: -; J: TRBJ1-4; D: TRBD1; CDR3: CASSRDRDYEKLFF; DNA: TGTGCCAGCAGCCGGGACAGGGATTATGAAAAACTGTTTTTT
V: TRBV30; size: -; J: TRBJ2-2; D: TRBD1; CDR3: CAWNDRGTGELFF; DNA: TGTGCCTGGAATGACAGGGGTACCGGGGAGCTGTTTTTT
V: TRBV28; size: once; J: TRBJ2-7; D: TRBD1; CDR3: CASTVPGQGMGALYEQYF; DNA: TGTGCCAGCACCGTTCCGGGACAGGGTATGGGGGCTCTATACGAGCAGTACTTC
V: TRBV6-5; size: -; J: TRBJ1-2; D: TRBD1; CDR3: CASSLSPGQGGGYTF; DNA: TGTGCCAGCTCTTTGTCGCCGGGACAGGGAGGCGGCTACACCTTC
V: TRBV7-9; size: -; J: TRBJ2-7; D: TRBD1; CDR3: CASSSGTGSSYEQYF; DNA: TGTGCCAGCAGCTCCGGGACAGGGTCTTCCTACGAGCAGTACTTC
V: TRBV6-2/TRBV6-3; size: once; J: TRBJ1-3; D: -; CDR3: CASSYSGKTPGNTIYF; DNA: TGTGCCAGCAGTTACTCGGGCAAAACCCCTGGAAACACCATATATTTT
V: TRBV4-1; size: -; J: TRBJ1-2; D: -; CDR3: CASSQDGRQTARGYTF; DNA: TGCGCCAGCAGCCAAGACGGGAGGCAGACCGCTCGCGGCTACACCTTC
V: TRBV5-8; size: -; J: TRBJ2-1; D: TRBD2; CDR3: CASSRGVYNEQFF; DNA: TGTGCCAGCAGCCGGGGGGTGTACAATGAGCAGTTCTTC
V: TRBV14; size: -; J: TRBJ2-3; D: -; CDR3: CASSQDDSFTDTQYF; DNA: TGTGCCAGCAGCCAAGACGACAGCTTCACAGATACGCAGTATTTT
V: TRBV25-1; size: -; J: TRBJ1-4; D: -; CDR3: CASSEFEGRTNEKLFF; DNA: TGTGCCAGCAGTGAATTTGAGGGTAGAACTAATGAAAAACTGTTTTTT
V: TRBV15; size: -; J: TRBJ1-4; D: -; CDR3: CATSRSQGTDEKLFF; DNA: TGTGCCACCAGCAGATCACAGGGTACGGACGAAAAACTGTTTTTT
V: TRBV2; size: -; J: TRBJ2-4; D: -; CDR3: CASMYLQVQYF; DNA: TGTGCCAGCATGTACCTACAGGTTCAGTACTTC
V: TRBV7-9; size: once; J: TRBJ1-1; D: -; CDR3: CASSHPSGKTMNTEAFF; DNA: TGTGCCAGCAGCCACCCATCGGGGAAGACCATGAACACTGAAGCTTTCTTT
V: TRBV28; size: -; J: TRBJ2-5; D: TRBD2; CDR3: CASSRSTSGIEETQYF; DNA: TGTGCCAGCAGTCGCTCCACTAGCGGGATAGAAGAGACCCAGTACTTC
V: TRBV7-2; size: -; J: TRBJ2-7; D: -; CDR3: CASSLIDYREQYF; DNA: TGTGCCAGCAGCCTCATAGACTACCGCGAGCAGTACTTC
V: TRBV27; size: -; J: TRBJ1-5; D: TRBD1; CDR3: CASRPTGAQPQHF; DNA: TGTGCCAGCAGACCCACAGGGGCACAGCCCCAGCATTTT
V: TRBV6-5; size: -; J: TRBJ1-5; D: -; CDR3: CASSLDRNSNQPQHF; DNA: TGTGCCAGCAGCCTCGACAGGAATAGCAATCAGCCCCAGCATTTT
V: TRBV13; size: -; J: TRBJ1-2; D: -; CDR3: CASSLGGRTARYGYTF; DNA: TGTGCCAGCAGCTTAGGGGGCCGGACAGCGCGCTATGGCTACACCTTC
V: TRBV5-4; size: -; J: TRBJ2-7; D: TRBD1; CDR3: CASSPTGARPYEQYF; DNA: TGTGCCAGCAGCCCTACAGGGGCAAGACCCTACGAGCAGTACTTC
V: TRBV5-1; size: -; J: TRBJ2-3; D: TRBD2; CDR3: CASVGGGGTDTQYF; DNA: TGCGCCAGCGTAGGTGGGGGGGGCACAGATACGCAGTATTTT
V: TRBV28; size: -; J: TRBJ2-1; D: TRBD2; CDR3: CASSLTASGRSNEQFF; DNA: TGTGCCAGCAGTTTAACGGCTAGCGGGAGGTCGAATGAGCAGTTCTTC
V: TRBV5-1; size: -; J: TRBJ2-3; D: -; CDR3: CASSPIRQQTDTQYF; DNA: TGCGCCAGCAGCCCAATACGACAGCAAACAGATACGCAGTATTTT
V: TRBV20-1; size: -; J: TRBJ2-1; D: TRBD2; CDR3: CSASTGGPYNEQFF; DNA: TGCAGTGCTAGTACGGGAGGGCCCTACAATGAGCAGTTCTTC
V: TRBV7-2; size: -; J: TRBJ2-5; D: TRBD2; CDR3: CASSPGGGGLETQYF; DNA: TGTGCCAGCAGCCCAGGTGGGGGGGGTTTGGAGACCCAGTACTTC
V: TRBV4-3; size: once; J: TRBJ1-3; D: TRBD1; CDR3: CASSQRIQLQGASGNTIYF; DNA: TGCGCCAGCAGCCAACGGATCCAGCTACAGGGGGCCTCTGGAAACACCATATATTTT
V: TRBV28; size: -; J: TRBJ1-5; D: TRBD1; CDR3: CASSGGARQGAGQPQHF; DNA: TGTGCCAGCAGTGGTGGGGCTCGCCAGGGGGCAGGGCAGCCCCAGCATTTT
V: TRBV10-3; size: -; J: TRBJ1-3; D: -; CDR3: CAISTTASGSGNTIYF; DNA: TGTGCCATCAGTACGACAGCGAGTGGCTCTGGAAACACCATATATTTT
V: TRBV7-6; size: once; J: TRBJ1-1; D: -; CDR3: CASSLGPSGTEAFF; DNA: TGTGCCAGCAGCTTAGGACCATCGGGCACTGAAGCTTTCTTT
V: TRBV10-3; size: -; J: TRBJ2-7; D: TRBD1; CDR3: CAISKQGGEQYF; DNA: TGTGCCATCAGTAAACAGGGGGGCGAGCAGTACTTC
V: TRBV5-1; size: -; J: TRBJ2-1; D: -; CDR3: CASSPREMYEQFF; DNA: TGCGCCAGCAGCCCACGGGAGATGTATGAGCAGTTCTTC
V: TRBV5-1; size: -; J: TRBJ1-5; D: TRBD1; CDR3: CASSFMGQENQPQHF; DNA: TGCGCCAGCAGCTTCATGGGACAGGAGAATCAGCCCCAGCATTTT
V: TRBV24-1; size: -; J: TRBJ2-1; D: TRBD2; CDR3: CATTPGAGDLYNEQFF; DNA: TGTGCCACCACTCCCGGGGCGGGAGACCTCTACAATGAGCAGTTCTTC
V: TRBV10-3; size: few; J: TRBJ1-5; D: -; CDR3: CAISESVQGHQPQHF; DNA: TGTGCCATCAGTGAGTCGGTCCAGGGGCATCAGCCCCAGCATTTT
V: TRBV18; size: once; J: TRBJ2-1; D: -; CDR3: CASSPVIASYNEQFF; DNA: TGTGCCAGCTCACCAGTTATAGCCTCGTACAATGAGCAGTTCTTC
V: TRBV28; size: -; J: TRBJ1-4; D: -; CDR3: CASSLGAANEKLFF; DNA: TGTGCCAGCAGTTTGGGGGCTGCTAATGAAAAACTGTTTTTT
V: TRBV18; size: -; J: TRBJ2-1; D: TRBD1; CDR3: CASSPIKGQAYNEQFF; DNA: TGTGCCAGCTCACCAATTAAAGGACAGGCCTACAATGAGCAGTTCTTC
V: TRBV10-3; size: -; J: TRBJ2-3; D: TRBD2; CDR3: CAISPTSGTTDTQYF; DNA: TGTGCCATCAGCCCGACTAGCGGGACTACAGATACGCAGTATTTT
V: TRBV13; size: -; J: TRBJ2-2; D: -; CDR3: CASNSGTPTGELFF; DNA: TGTGCCAGCAACTCCGGGACACCCACCGGGGAGCTGTTTTTT
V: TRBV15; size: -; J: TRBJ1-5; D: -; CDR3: CATSSFGQTNQPQHF; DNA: TGTGCCACCAGCAGTTTTGGGCAAACGAATCAGCCCCAGCATTTT
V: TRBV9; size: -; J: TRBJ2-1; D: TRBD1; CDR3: CASSPGQELYNEQFF; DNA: TGTGCCAGCAGCCCGGGACAGGAGCTTTACAATGAGCAGTTCTTC
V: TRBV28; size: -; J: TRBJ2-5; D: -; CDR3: CASSLSGLSLVETQYF; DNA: TGTGCCAGCAGTTTATCCGGGTTATCACTAGTGGAGACCCAGTACTTC
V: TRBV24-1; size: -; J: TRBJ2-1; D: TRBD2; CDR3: CATSDPSGRASYYNEQFF; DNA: TGTGCCACCAGTGATCCAAGCGGGAGGGCCTCCTACTACAATGAGCAGTTCTTC
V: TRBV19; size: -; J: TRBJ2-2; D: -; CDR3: CASSTTYTGELFF; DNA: TGTGCCAGTAGTACGACTTACACCGGGGAGCTGTTTTTT